This T cell receptor (beta chain) was documented in a study of blood T cell repertoires in COVID-19 (dated by TCRdb to about 2020). Notes on the research overall: Collaborator samples came from the United States, Italy and Spain and covered acute and convalescent phases of COVID-19. The prospective study material was composed of cDNA or gDNA derived from T cells, B-cell-depleted T cells, or PBMCs. The dataset comprised deeply sampled blood TCRbeta repertoires from subjects exposed to, actively infected with, or recovered from COVID-19. The repertoires were released in a freely available public database intended as a resource for research on the immune response to SARS-CoV-2. Samples came from the ongoing ImmuneRACE study (first 160 participants) plus 1,254 subjects from 6 global collaborators. Sample metadata almost always included a de-identified subject ID, COVID-19 status, age in years and sex. HLA class I and class II types, where available, came from metadata supplied by the sample provider rather than from assay-based typing.

Points on this clone: Its specific antigen is unknown. No base quality information exists; no much larger clone differs at one position.

The CDR3 spans 15 residues, from the cysteine through the phenylalanine. CDR3 DNA is the only sequence kept; it has 45 bases, read in frame from the first base. Trimming removed 6 bases from V and 2 bases from J; the gene matches leave 9 bases unexplained. According to the germline V gene, CDR1 reads MDHEN and CDR2 reads SYDVKM. TCRbeta CDR3 regions were amplified from genomic DNA using the immunoSEQ Assay, a bias-controlled multiplex PCR. From the authors' description of their analysis: The number of nucleated cells in each sample was estimated by amplification of reference gene primers within the assay. To quantify the absolute abundance of each unique TCRbeta CDR3 rearrangement, sequence reads were collapsed and filtered. For each sample, productive Simpson clonality was calculated as the square root of Simpson's diversity index over productive rearrangements. TCRdb took over this immuneACCESS table, retaining in-frame rearrangements with V and J assigned. Such tables are incomplete; in checked studies, under half of the missing clones stem from an unresolved V gene, and the remainder is unexplained. The DNA gave D and trimming, while V, J and clone size come from that table. The sample records approximately 230,000 clones, approximately 88% of which are singletons. The ten biggest clones cover around 6.6% of the sample.

Study-wide findings and limitations: Clinical and demographic metadata were provided uncurated, with the amount varying by source and participant.

At one collaborating source in Seattle, patients were enrolled during active infection and were followed longitudinally through the course of disease. Each collaborating institution followed its own protocols to collect whole blood in K2EDTA tubes. For TCRbeta analysis, collaborators shipped samples as frozen whole blood, isolated PBMCs, or DNA extracted from either of those sample types. The chain employs TRBV28 and TRBJ1-2; a stretch of 7 junction bases matches TRBD1. The clonotype originates from a woman aged 30 to 39 with COVID-19, enrolled during active disease. The sample taken for sequencing was peripheral blood. The CDR3 is CASSQLDRRNYGYTF. The nucleotide sequence reads TGTGCCAGCAGCCAATTGGACAGGAGGAACTATGGCTACACCTTC.